The 24 T cell receptor beta chains presented below share a single source sample, sequenced in a study of blood T cell repertoires in COVID-19. Generated by immunoSEQ multiplex PCR, the TCRdb table keeps only in-frame clones and is missing some. The sample lists almost 250,000 clones, more than 75% occurring once. Sequenced: PBMCs or T cells enriched from blood (not recorded which). The receptors come from a woman aged 45-59 years who had recovered from COVID-19.

This chain connects TRBV29-1 to TRBJ2-3; 8 bases are a match to TRBD2. Losses at the gene ends were 4 bases for V and 0 bases for J; bases not matched to a gene: 3. Germline CDR1 SQVTM, CDR2 ANQGSEA. The CDR3 extends over 14 amino acids. The CDR3 sequence is CSVAERESTDTQYF. CDR3 DNA sequence: TGCAGCGTTGCCGAGCGGGAGAGCACAGATACGCAGTATTTT.

The chain joins TRBV7-9 to TRBJ2-5; D not resolved. This CDR3 region has 11 residues. V lost 3 bases and J 4 bases, leaving 3 bases between the germline ends. Germline CDR1 and CDR2: SEHNR and FQNEAQ (reference sequence). This CDR3 reads CASSFGETQYF. In DNA form, the CDR3 reads TGTGCCAGCAGCTTCGGAGAGACCCAGTACTTC.

CDR3 DNA sequence: TGTGCCACCAGCAGAGTCGGGGTGGACACCGGGGAGCTGTTTTTT. This encodes CATSRVGVDTGELFF. The chain combines TRBV15 with TRBJ2-2, with D possibly being TRBD2 (5 bases). The CDR3 sequence is 15 residues long. Germline loops: CDR1 LNHNV, CDR2 YYDKDF (reference sequence). V was shortened by 1 base and J by 3 bases, with 9 bases between the two germline ends.

The chain is built from TRBV3-1 (or the pseudogene TRBV3-2) and TRBJ2-1; D gene uncertain. Per germline, CDR1 LGHDT and CDR2 YNNKEL (reference sequence). Trimming took off 1 base at V and 0 bases at J, with 16 bases between the two ends. This CDR3 spans 18 amino acids. Here the CDR3 DNA reads TGTGCCAGCAGCCAAGCTGTAGCTCACTACGACTCCTACAATGAGCAGTTCTTC. This encodes CASSQAVAHYDSYNEQFF.

The chain links TRBV18 to TRBJ2-7; TRBD1 matches at 8 bases. Trimming cost V 4 bases and J 3 bases; bases outside gene matches: 5. Per germline, CDR1 KGHSH and CDR2 LQKENI. The CDR3 length is 14 residues. The CDR3 DNA sequence: TGTGCCAGCTCACAGGGGACAGGACACTACGAGCAGTACTTC. It encodes CASSQGTGHYEQYF.

This clone has just one count. The chain recombines TRBV10-3 with TRBJ1-1; 7 bases agree with TRBD1. CDR1 ENHRY and CDR2 SYGVKD come from the germline V gene. CDR3 size: 14 residues. Unmatched junction bases numbered 10, after V lost 6 bases and J lost 6 bases. The DNA of the CDR3 is TGTGCCATCAGAGAAGGGGGCGCGATCCCTGAAGCTTTCTTT. Residues: CAIREGGAIPEAFF.

This chain connects TRBV6-2 or TRBV6-3 to TRBJ2-4; 7 bases are a match to TRBD2. CDR3 length: 18 amino acids. Germline V gene lookup returns CDR1 MNHEY and CDR2 SVGEGT. Trimming cost V 2 bases and J 2 bases; bases outside gene matches: 12. Here the CDR3 reads CASSYKGGRVSPKNIQYF. The DNA for the CDR3 is TGTGCCAGCAGTTACAAAGGAGGGAGGGTATCCCCCAAAAACATTCAGTACTTC.

V and J are TRBV6-5 and TRBJ2-1; 11 nucleotides match TRBD2. Germline V gene data show CDR1 as MNHEY and CDR2 as SVGAGI. This CDR3 is 12 amino acids long. V was clipped by 5 bases and J by 15 bases; unmatched bases: 6. The DNA of the CDR3 is TGTGCCAGCAGTCCATTAGCGGGAGGGCCGTTCTTC. This sequence encodes CASSPLAGGPFF.

The CDR3 DNA sequence: TGTGCCAGCAGTGCACTAGCGGGGCAAGAGACCCAGTACTTC. It codes for CASSALAGQETQYF. V and J are TRBV28 and TRBJ2-5; 10 bases are shared with TRBD2. V lost 5 bases to trimming and J lost 2 bases; unmatched junction nucleotides: 2. The CDR3 contains 14 residues. Germline V lookup: CDR1 MDHEN, CDR2 SYDVKM.

This rearrangement joins TRBV5-1 to TRBJ1-1; 9 bases are shared with TRBD1. The germline V gene has CDR1 SGHRS and CDR2 YFSETQ. The CDR3 contains 14 residues. The V and J ends lost 7 bases and 2 bases, in that order; junction bases with no gene match: 6. In nucleotides, the CDR3 is TGCGCCAGCGGACCGACAGGGGGAAACACTGAAGCTTTCTTT. Translation: CASGPTGGNTEAFF.

This chain uses TRBV19 with TRBJ2-3; TRBD2 matches at 10 bases. The CDR3 covers 13 residues. Germline CDR1 is LNHDA and CDR2 is SQIVND (reference sequence). V was pared by 7 bases and J by 4 bases, with 2 bases of the junction left unmatched. This chain's CDR3 is CASTSGSADTQYF. In DNA form, the CDR3 reads TGTGCCAGTACTAGCGGGAGCGCAGATACGCAGTATTTT.

This rearrangement joins TRBV7-2 to TRBJ1-4; TRBD1 might be the D (5 bases). The CDR3 is 14 residues long. Trimming pared 4 bases from V and 6 bases from J, leaving 12 bases between. Germline CDR1 SGHTA, CDR2 FQGNSA. The CDR3, as DNA: TGTGCCAGCAGCTCAGGAAGGACATATGAAAAACTGTTTTTT. Translating gives CASSSGRTYEKLFF. Based on the CDR3 plus reference TRBV7-2 and TRBJ1-4, the full variable domain is GAGVSQSPSNKVTEKGKDVELRCDPISGHTALYWYRQSLGQGLEFLIYFQGNSAPDKSGLPSDRFSAERTGGSVSTLTIQRTQQEDSAVYLCASSSGRTYEKLFFGSGTQLSVL.

The rearrangement uses TRBV5-1 and TRBJ2-3; unclear D gene. This CDR3 spans 12 amino acids. The V end lost 5 bases, the J end lost 4 bases, and 8 bases lay between the germline ends. Germline-derived CDR1 and CDR2 are SGHRS and YFSETQ. The CDR3, as DNA: TGCGCCAGCAGATCAGAAGCAGATACGCAGTATTTT. It encodes CASRSEADTQYF.

V is TRBV2 and J is TRBJ2-1; D not resolved. Trimming stripped 3 bases from V and 7 bases from J, with 10 bases between. The germline gives CDR1 SNHLY, CDR2 FYNNEI. The CDR3 covers 13 residues. CDR3 nucleotides: TGTGCCAGCAGTGACCCTATGAAAAATGAGCAGTTCTTC. Translated, it gives CASSDPMKNEQFF.

The chain is built from TRBV5-4 and TRBJ2-5; a weak D match, TRBD2 (6 bases). Trimming left V 0 bases short and J 2 bases short, with 14 bases between. The CDR3 loop spans 16 amino acids. Germline V gene lookup returns CDR1 SGHNT and CDR2 YYREEE (reference sequence). This CDR3 reads CASSLVGGIGQETQYF. The CDR3 DNA reads as TGTGCCAGCAGCTTGGTTGGCGGGATAGGGCAAGAGACCCAGTACTTC. The whole variable domain, filled in from reference TRBV5-4 and TRBJ2-5, reads ETGVTQSPTHLIKTRGQQVTLRCSSQSGHNTVSWYQQALGQGPQFIFQYYREEENGRGNFPPRFSGLQFPNYSSELNVNALELDDSALYLCASSLVGGIGQETQYFGPGTRLLVL.

This clone was seen only a few times. The J gene is TRBJ1-3, the V gene TRBV12-3 or TRBV12-4, with 9 bases aligning to TRBD1. The CDR3 length is 13 residues. The V and J ends lost 6 bases and 6 bases, in that order; junction bases with no gene match: 3. The DNA for the CDR3 is TGTGCCAGCAGCTGGGACAGGGAAAACACCATATATTTT. This translates into CASSWDRENTIYF.

The genes are TRBV7-6 and TRBJ2-7; TRBD1 is a possible D gene (6 bases). V lost 2 bases and J lost 5, with 13 bases in between. Germline CDR1 SGHVS, CDR2 FNYEAQ. CDR3 length: 14 amino acids. CDR3 residues: CASSLTQGPHEQYF. As DNA, the CDR3 is TGTGCCAGCAGCTTAACGCAGGGGCCCCACGAGCAGTACTTC.

A note on this clone: A junction boundary mismatches the germline segment, possibly from a read error. The chain combines TRBV18 with TRBJ2-7; TRBD1 might be the D (6 bases). The CDR3 sequence is 14 residues long. Germline V lookup: CDR1 KGHSH, CDR2 LQKENI. This CDR3 is CASSPGTSSSEQYF. The CDR3 DNA reads TGTGCCAGCTCACCAGGGACATCCTCCTCCGAGCAGTACTTC.

The genes are TRBV18 and TRBJ2-1; D ambiguous. Trimming took off 1 base at V and 1 base at J, with 8 bases between the two ends. Per germline, CDR1 KGHSH and CDR2 LQKENI. This CDR3 has 15 residues. The CDR3 DNA is TGTGCCAGCTCACCACTGGCCGCTTCCTACAATGAGCAGTTCTTC. Translating it yields CASSPLAASYNEQFF.

CDR3 amino acids: CSVDFGQGADGYTF. The CDR3 DNA reads as TGCAGCGTTGACTTTGGACAGGGGGCGGATGGCTACACCTTC. The rearrangement joins TRBV29-1 to TRBJ1-2; the match to TRBD1 covers 11 bases. The CDR3 loop spans 14 amino acids. Losses at the gene ends were 3 bases for V and 6 bases for J; bases not matched to a gene: 6. CDR1 and CDR2 (germline): SQVTM, ANQGSEA.

CDR3 sequence: CASKRQGISGELFF. The CDR3 DNA reads TGTGCCAGCAAAAGACAGGGGATTTCCGGGGAGCTGTTTTTT. The chain recombines TRBV2 with TRBJ2-2, with 8 bases aligning to TRBD1. The length of the CDR3 is 14 residues. The V gene's germline CDR1 is SNHLY and CDR2 FYNNEI. V trimming: 7 bases; J trimming: 6 bases; junction bases outside the gene matches: 7.

The chain uses TRBV6-1 and TRBJ1-6; D is possibly TRBD1 (5 bases). V was pared by 2 bases and J by 3 bases, with 8 bases between. This CDR3 has 15 residues. Germline V lookup: CDR1 MNHNS, CDR2 SASEGT. The CDR3 nucleotides are TGTGCCAGCAGTGAAACAACAGGCTATAATTCACCCCTCCACTTT. It codes for CASSETTGYNSPLHF.

The chain employs TRBV27 and TRBJ2-2, with D tentatively TRBD1 (6 bases). The V gene lost 7 bases and the J gene lost 4 bases, with 10 bases spanning the gap. Per the germline V gene, CDR1 is MNHEY and CDR2 is SMNVEV (reference sequence). The CDR3 runs to 13 residues. The CDR3 reads CASISRGTGELFF. CDR3 in DNA: TGTGCCAGCATAAGCAGGGGCACCGGGGAGCTGTTTTTT.

The genes are TRBV6-6 and TRBJ2-7; 7 nucleotides align to TRBD2. The germline V gene has CDR1 MNHNY and CDR2 SVGAGI (reference sequence). This CDR3 spans 15 amino acids. Germline trimming cut 5 bases from V and 0 bases from J; bases unmatched to any gene: 7. CDR3 sequence: CASSVEGGSSYEQYF. In DNA form, the CDR3 reads TGTGCCAGCAGTGTGGAAGGCGGGAGCTCCTACGAGCAGTACTTC.